Listed below are T cell receptor beta chains from one sample, sequenced in a study of CXCR3-negative and CXCR3-positive naive CD8 T cells. For each CDR3 protein, TCRdb gives one entry from its re-call of the 5' RACE reads, without DNA. This sample's table has about 43,000 distinct CDR3 sequences. Sample: memory CD8+ T cells from blood. Receptor source: a human donor in good health. Some clones in this sample may be carry-over from other donors' samples. CDR3s include the opening cysteine and the closing phenylalanine or tryptophan.

CDR3aa: CASSHGQMKNIQYF
j_gene: TRBJ2-4
v_gene: TRBV4-3

CDR3aa: CASSVGRGEYEQYF
j_gene: TRBJ2-7
v_gene: TRBV9

CDR3aa: CAISDPGGGAEDTQYF
j_gene: TRBJ2-3
v_gene: TRBV10-3

CDR3aa: CASSLENHQPQHF
j_gene: TRBJ1-5
v_gene: TRBV28

CDR3aa: CSAPTGGNQPQHF
j_gene: TRBJ1-5
v_gene: TRBV20-1

CDR3aa: CASSPKEASTYNEQFF
j_gene: TRBJ2-1
v_gene: TRBV7-3

CDR3aa: CASSPGGSYEQYF
j_gene: TRBJ2-7
v_gene: TRBV11-3

CDR3aa: CSARDRSYEQYF
j_gene: TRBJ2-7
v_gene: TRBV29-1

CDR3aa: CASSEALGLKTEAFF
j_gene: TRBJ1-1
v_gene: TRBV2

CDR3aa: CASSQDGNRLNEQFF
j_gene: TRBJ2-1
v_gene: TRBV4-3

CDR3aa: CASSFSSGRNNSPLHF
j_gene: TRBJ1-6
v_gene: TRBV13

CDR3aa: CATRESQFGRPKQETQYF
j_gene: TRBJ2-5
v_gene: TRBV24-1

CDR3aa: CSVFPGQGSNEQFF
j_gene: TRBJ2-1
v_gene: TRBV29-1

CDR3aa: CSGDYRTYNEQFF
j_gene: TRBJ2-1
v_gene: TRBV20-1

CDR3aa: CSPYLDAGGWYEQFF
j_gene: TRBJ2-1
v_gene: TRBV29-1

CDR3aa: CASSGLGVSNTGELFF
j_gene: TRBJ2-2
v_gene: TRBV9

CDR3aa: CASSYPGTGDPNTEAFF
j_gene: TRBJ1-1
v_gene: TRBV6-5

CDR3aa: CASSLGVLLFF
j_gene: TRBJ1-4
v_gene: TRBV28

CDR3aa: CASSFNPYEQYF
j_gene: TRBJ2-7
v_gene: TRBV7-9

CDR3aa: CASSYSEEYTGELFF
j_gene: TRBJ2-2
v_gene: TRBV6-2/TRBV6-3

CDR3aa: CASSYSNSAYEQYF
j_gene: TRBJ2-7
v_gene: TRBV6-2/TRBV6-3

CDR3aa: CASSVQGPPAQFF
j_gene: TRBJ2-1
v_gene: TRBV9

CDR3aa: CASSRDRGRRETQYF
j_gene: TRBJ2-5
v_gene: TRBV3-1

CDR3aa: CSASGLAGIAEQFF
j_gene: TRBJ2-1
v_gene: TRBV20-1

CDR3aa: CASNSGQGWSGELFF
j_gene: TRBJ2-2
v_gene: TRBV6-5

CDR3aa: CASSYPTGAGNNEQFF
j_gene: TRBJ2-1
v_gene: TRBV5-5

CDR3aa: CSVVTDRGTEAFF
j_gene: TRBJ1-1
v_gene: TRBV29-1

CDR3aa: CASSFRAARESGDTQYF
j_gene: TRBJ2-3
v_gene: TRBV27

CDR3aa: CASSQSSATNEKLFF
j_gene: TRBJ1-4
v_gene: TRBV4-3